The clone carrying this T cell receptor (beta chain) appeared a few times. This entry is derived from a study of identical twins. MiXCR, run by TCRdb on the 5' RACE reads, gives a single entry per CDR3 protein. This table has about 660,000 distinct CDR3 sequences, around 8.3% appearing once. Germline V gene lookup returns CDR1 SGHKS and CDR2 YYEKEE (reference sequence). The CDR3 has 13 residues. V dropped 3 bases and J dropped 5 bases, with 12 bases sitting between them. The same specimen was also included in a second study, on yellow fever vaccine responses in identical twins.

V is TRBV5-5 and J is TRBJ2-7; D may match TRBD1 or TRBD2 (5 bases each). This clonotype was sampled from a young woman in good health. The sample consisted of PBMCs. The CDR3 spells CASSSPGRNEQYF. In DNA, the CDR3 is TGTGCCAGCAGCTCACCGGGACGAAACGAGCAGTACTTC. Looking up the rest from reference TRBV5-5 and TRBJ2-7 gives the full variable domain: DAGVTQSPTHLIKTRGQQVTLRCSPISGHKSVSWYQQVLGQGPQFIFQYYEKEERGRGNFPDRFSARQFPNYSSELNVNALLLGDSALYLCASSSPGRNEQYFGPGTRLTVT.